Sequencing of this T cell receptor (beta chain) was carried out in a study of response to subunit inactivated influenza vaccine. Study conclusions and caveats: Seasonal influenza vaccination, on each occasion, was suggested by the authors to recruit few new T cells.

Trimming cost V 0 bases and J 7 bases, with 10 bases left between them. Germline V gene lookup returns CDR1 SGHRS and CDR2 YFSETQ. This CDR3 is 13 amino acids long. There are many counts of this clonotype. The target antigen is unknown. MiXCR, run by TCRdb on the RT-PCR reads, gives a single entry per CDR3 protein. The data hold about 520,000 distinct CDR3 sequences, with 6.5% to 8% observed a single time. The sequence was collected from a man between 50 and 70 years old who received an inactivated influenza vaccine. The V and J genes are TRBV5-1 and TRBJ2-5; possible D gene TRBD1, 5 bases. The input for sequencing was PBMCs from blood, taken around 25 months after vaccination. CDR3 sequence reads: CASSLGQGGTQYF. CDR3 bases: TGCGCCAGCAGCTTGGGGCAGGGTGGGACCCAGTACTTC.